A selection of T cell receptor beta chains follows, all from one sample in a study of beta chain features in type 1 diabetes. The data were produced by immunoSEQ multiplex PCR, yet TCRdb's version contains in-frame clones alone and is incomplete. This table has 110,000 to 150,000 clones, 6.5% to 8.5% appearing once. What was sequenced was central memory CD4+ T cells from blood. The origin of the receptors is a woman in her twenties or thirties in good health. CDR3s include the opening cysteine and the closing phenylalanine or tryptophan. A D gene is named only where the DNA matches it firmly. Expanded clones are given a class, and other clones once, few, many or no size at all.

d_call: TRBD2
v_call: TRBV10-3
clone_size: few
j_call: TRBJ2-5
cdr3_length: 18
cdr3_nt: TGTGCCATCAGCGCTGGGACTAGCGGGGACTCCGGGTGGGAGACCCAGTACTTC
cdr3_aa: CAISAGTSGDSGWETQYF

d_call: TRBD2
v_call: TRBV7-3
clone_size: -
j_call: TRBJ2-5
cdr3_length: 14
cdr3_nt: TGTGCCAGCAGCCGACTAGCGGGTCAAGAGACCCAGTACTTC
cdr3_aa: CASSRLAGQETQYF

d_call: -
v_call: TRBV5-1
clone_size: few
j_call: TRBJ2-6
cdr3_length: 16
cdr3_nt: TGCGCCAGCAGCGGACGGTTGGGAGGTGGGGCCAACGTCCTGACTTTC
cdr3_aa: CASSGRLGGGANVLTF

d_call: TRBD1
v_call: TRBV19
clone_size: -
j_call: TRBJ2-5
cdr3_length: 12
cdr3_nt: TGTGCCAGTAGTAGGACAGGGGAGACCCAGTACTTC
cdr3_aa: CASSRTGETQYF

d_call: -
v_call: TRBV18
clone_size: many
j_call: TRBJ2-3
cdr3_length: 13
cdr3_nt: TGTGCCAGCTCACCGTCTAGCACAGATACGCAGTATTTT
cdr3_aa: CASSPSSTDTQYF

d_call: TRBD2
v_call: TRBV11-2
clone_size: -
j_call: TRBJ2-7
cdr3_length: 14
cdr3_nt: TGTGCCAGCAGCTTAATCCTAGCGGGCTACGAGCAGTACTTC
cdr3_aa: CASSLILAGYEQYF

d_call: TRBD1
v_call: TRBV7-2
clone_size: -
j_call: TRBJ2-2
cdr3_length: 15
cdr3_nt: TGTGCCAGCAGCTTCACGACAGGGGGTACCGGGGAGCTGTTTTTT
cdr3_aa: CASSFTTGGTGELFF

d_call: TRBD1
v_call: TRBV6-5
clone_size: -
j_call: TRBJ2-5
cdr3_length: 15
cdr3_nt: TGTGCCAGCAGTTCCCCCCGCAGGGGGCAAGAGACCCAGTACTTC
cdr3_aa: CASSSPRRGQETQYF

d_call: TRBD2
v_call: TRBV19
clone_size: few
j_call: TRBJ2-3
cdr3_length: 15
cdr3_nt: TGTGCCAGTCGTTACGGTAGCGGGGTTACAGATACGCAGTATTTT
cdr3_aa: CASRYGSGVTDTQYF

d_call: TRBD1
v_call: TRBV28
clone_size: once
j_call: TRBJ2-2
cdr3_length: 15
cdr3_nt: TGTGCCAGCAGTCCCCGACAGGGTCGCACCGGGGAGCTGTTTTTT
cdr3_aa: CASSPRQGRTGELFF

d_call: -
v_call: TRBV28
clone_size: -
j_call: TRBJ2-5
cdr3_length: 14
cdr3_nt: TGTGCCAGCAGTACCGGAGGGGACCAAGAGACCCAGTACTTC
cdr3_aa: CASSTGGDQETQYF

d_call: -
v_call: TRBV28
clone_size: few
j_call: TRBJ1-4
cdr3_length: 12
cdr3_nt: TGTGCCAGCAAGCGGGGATCTGAAAAACTGTTTTTT
cdr3_aa: CASKRGSEKLFF

d_call: TRBD1
v_call: TRBV7-2
clone_size: many
j_call: TRBJ1-5
cdr3_length: 15
cdr3_nt: TGTGCCAGCAGCTTGGAGGACAGGCAGATTCAGCCCCAGCATTTT
cdr3_aa: CASSLEDRQIQPQHF

d_call: -
v_call: TRBV6-5
clone_size: -
j_call: TRBJ1-5
cdr3_length: 13
cdr3_nt: TGTGCCAGCCTCGTCAGGGCAGATCAGCCCCAGCATTTT
cdr3_aa: CASLVRADQPQHF

d_call: -
v_call: TRBV6-1
clone_size: -
j_call: TRBJ1-2
cdr3_length: 14
cdr3_nt: TGTGCCAGCAGTGCAACTACGGGGGTCTATGGCTACACCTTC
cdr3_aa: CASSATTGVYGYTF

d_call: -
v_call: TRBV4-3
clone_size: few
j_call: TRBJ1-2
cdr3_length: 15
cdr3_nt: TGCGCCAGCAGCCAGGAGCAACAGGGTATCTATGGCTACACCTTC
cdr3_aa: CASSQEQQGIYGYTF

d_call: -
v_call: TRBV7-8
clone_size: many
j_call: TRBJ2-4
cdr3_length: 14
cdr3_nt: TGTGCCAGCAGCTTAGACCCCCCAGCGAACATTCAGTACTTC
cdr3_aa: CASSLDPPANIQYF

d_call: TRBD1
v_call: TRBV7-2
clone_size: few
j_call: TRBJ1-2
cdr3_length: 15
cdr3_nt: TGTGCCAGCAGCTTAGCCCAGGGGGGACCGGCTGGCTACACCTTC
cdr3_aa: CASSLAQGGPAGYTF

d_call: -
v_call: TRBV6-4
clone_size: few
j_call: TRBJ1-2
cdr3_length: 13
cdr3_nt: TGTGCCAGCAGTGACGAAGGGGCCTATGGCTACACCTTC
cdr3_aa: CASSDEGAYGYTF

d_call: TRBD2
v_call: TRBV4-2
clone_size: -
j_call: TRBJ2-3
cdr3_length: 15
cdr3_nt: TGTGCCAGCAGAGGCCGGGGGGGCCGGGCAGATACGCAGTATTTT
cdr3_aa: CASRGRGGRADTQYF

d_call: -
v_call: TRBV18
clone_size: few
j_call: TRBJ1-3
cdr3_length: 14
cdr3_nt: TGTGCCAGCTCACCAATGGAGTCCGGAAACACCATATATTTT
cdr3_aa: CASSPMESGNTIYF

d_call: -
v_call: TRBV7-2
clone_size: many
j_call: TRBJ1-1
cdr3_length: 14
cdr3_nt: TGTGCCAGCACCTCAGGCGTGGCGAGCACTGAAGCTTTCTTT
cdr3_aa: CASTSGVASTEAFF

d_call: TRBD2
v_call: TRBV9
clone_size: few
j_call: TRBJ2-5
cdr3_length: 18
cdr3_nt: TGTGCCAGCAGCGTAGGACTAGCGGGAGGGCCCAACCAAGAGACCCAGTACTTC
cdr3_aa: CASSVGLAGGPNQETQYF

d_call: -
v_call: TRBV18
clone_size: -
j_call: TRBJ1-5
cdr3_length: 14
cdr3_nt: TGTGCCAGCTCACCAGGGACTAGGGGTCAGCCCCAGCATTTT
cdr3_aa: CASSPGTRGQPQHF

d_call: -
v_call: TRBV19
clone_size: many
j_call: TRBJ1-5
cdr3_length: 15
cdr3_nt: TGTGCCAGTAGCACAGACACTTATAGCAATCAGCCCCAGCATTTT
cdr3_aa: CASSTDTYSNQPQHF

d_call: -
v_call: TRBV6-5
clone_size: -
j_call: TRBJ2-1
cdr3_length: 14
cdr3_nt: TGTGCCAGCAGTTACTCAGGGGGTCACAATGAGCAGTTCTTC
cdr3_aa: CASSYSGGHNEQFF

d_call: -
v_call: TRBV19
clone_size: few
j_call: TRBJ1-2
cdr3_length: 13
cdr3_nt: TGTGCCAGTACTAGGTCAAGGGGGAATGGCTACACCTTC
cdr3_aa: CASTRSRGNGYTF

d_call: -
v_call: TRBV18
clone_size: few
j_call: TRBJ1-2
cdr3_length: 14
cdr3_nt: TGTGCCAGCTCACCGGACGAGCGGATCAACCTCTACACCTTC
cdr3_aa: CASSPDERINLYTF

d_call: -
v_call: TRBV7-2
clone_size: -
j_call: TRBJ2-1
cdr3_length: 17
cdr3_nt: TGTGCCAGCAGCTTAAGGTCTAGGACTGCAACGTCCAATGAGCAGTTCTTC
cdr3_aa: CASSLRSRTATSNEQFF

d_call: -
v_call: TRBV19
clone_size: few
j_call: TRBJ2-7
cdr3_length: 14
cdr3_nt: TGTGCCAGTAGTTCCGGGATGAGCTCCTACGAGCAGTACTTC
cdr3_aa: CASSSGMSSYEQYF

d_call: TRBD2
v_call: TRBV7-2
clone_size: few
j_call: TRBJ2-5
cdr3_length: 15
cdr3_nt: TGTGCCAGCAGCCCCGGGGGGGGGCTTGAGGAGACCCAGTACTTC
cdr3_aa: CASSPGGGLEETQYF

d_call: TRBD1
v_call: TRBV28
clone_size: few
j_call: TRBJ1-2
cdr3_length: 15
cdr3_nt: TGTGCCAGCAGTCTACTGGACAGGAAAAACTATGGCTACACCTTC
cdr3_aa: CASSLLDRKNYGYTF

d_call: -
v_call: TRBV29-1
clone_size: many
j_call: TRBJ2-7
cdr3_length: 11
cdr3_nt: TGCAGCGTTGAAGATGGGAGGGAGCAGTACTTC
cdr3_aa: CSVEDGREQYF

d_call: TRBD2
v_call: TRBV6-1
clone_size: -
j_call: TRBJ2-7
cdr3_length: 16
cdr3_nt: TGTGCCAGCAGTGGAGGGGGAACTAGCGGAACCTACGAGCAGTACTTC
cdr3_aa: CASSGGGTSGTYEQYF